The 29 T cell receptor beta chains given below trace back to one sample, sequenced in a study of patients and donors after allogeneic stem cell transplantation. TCRdb re-called the RT-PCR reads through MiXCR, storing one row per CDR3 protein. The sample has roughly 880,000 distinct CDR3 sequences, 18% seen once. What was sequenced was blood, either unsorted or a sorted T cell fraction (not recorded which). The source of these receptors is a human donor who was either an allogeneic HSCT recipient or a stem cell or donor lymphocyte infusion donor (not recorded which). It is not recorded whose cells these are; they may come from a transplant donor.

At least ten counts were recorded for this clonotype. The V gene is TRBV4-1, the J gene TRBJ1-1; 10 positions agree with TRBD1. Germline V gene sequence: CDR1 MGHRA, CDR2 YSYEKL. Unmatched junction bases numbered 7, after V lost 3 bases and J lost 3 bases. The CDR3 has 16 amino acids. This CDR3 reads CASSHVIGTGDTEAFF. In nucleotides, the CDR3 is TGCGCCAGCAGCCATGTGATCGGGACAGGGGACACTGAAGCTTTCTTT.

This clonotype was detected many times. The chain combines TRBV20-1 with TRBJ2-5, with no clear D. CDR3 length equals 10 residues. The germline V gene encodes CDR1 DFQATT and CDR2 SNEGSKA (reference sequence). CDR3 in amino acids: CSASEETQYF. As DNA, the CDR3 is TGCAGCGCATCGGAGGAGACCCAGTACTTC.

Written as DNA, the CDR3 is TGTGCCAGCAGTCCGGGAAGCAATGGCTACACCTTC. This sequence encodes CASSPGSNGYTF. J is TRBJ1-2 and V is TRBV27; D gene unclear. V lost 5 bases and J 6 bases, leaving 10 bases between the germline ends. In germline, CDR1 is MNHEY, CDR2 SMNVEV (reference sequence). The CDR3 is made up of 12 amino acids.

This chain joins TRBV7-2 and TRBJ1-2; 8 bases fit TRBD1. Per the germline V gene, CDR1 is SGHTA and CDR2 is FQGNSA. The J segment lost 3 bases and the V segment lost 5 bases, leaving 8 bases of the junction unmatched. The CDR3 covers 15 residues. CDR3 DNA: TGTGCCAGCAGCCCCCCCCACAGGGGGGACTATGGCTACACCTTC. Protein sequence: CASSPPHRGDYGYTF. Full variable domain (rest looked up from reference TRBV7-2 and TRBJ1-2): GAGVSQSPSNKVTEKGKDVELRCDPISGHTALYWYRQSLGQGLEFLIYFQGNSAPDKSGLPSDRFSAERTGGSVSTLTIQRTQQEDSAVYLCASSPPHRGDYGYTFGSGTRLTVV.

The chain's CDR3 is CASSRTGVTPQYF. For the CDR3, the DNA is TGTGCCAGCAGCCGCACAGGGGTAACGCCCCAGTACTTC. The chain couples TRBV11-2 to TRBJ2-5; 7 bases are shared with TRBD1. The germline gives CDR1 SGHAT, CDR2 FQNNGV. The CDR3 runs to 13 residues. The J segment lost 9 bases and the V segment lost 5 bases, leaving 9 bases of the junction unmatched.

The V and J genes are TRBV20-1 and TRBJ2-3, with D possibly matching TRBD2 (5 bases). Deletions cut 5 bases from V and 0 bases from J, with 9 bases between. Germline CDR1 DFQATT, CDR2 SNEGSKA (reference sequence). CDR3 length: 13 amino acids. The DNA of the CDR3 is TGCAGTGCTTTTGGCGGGAGCACAGATACGCAGTATTTT. It translates to CSAFGGSTDTQYF.

This clonotype appeared a few times. V and J are TRBV6-1 and TRBJ1-5; TRBD1 might be the D (5 bases). The CDR3 contains 14 residues. Germline CDR1 and CDR2: MNHNS and SASEGT. V lost 7 bases and J lost 0, with 10 bases in between. The CDR3 here is CASNKGFSNQPQHF. CDR3 nucleotide sequence: TGTGCCAGCAACAAGGGGTTTAGCAATCAGCCCCAGCATTTT.

CDR3 nucleotides: TGTGCCACCAGCAGAGATCCGAGGAGCTCCTACAATGAGCAGTTCTTC. This sequence encodes CATSRDPRSSYNEQFF. The chain uses TRBV15 and TRBJ2-1; D is ambiguous. Trimming removed 0 bases from V and 0 bases from J, with 9 bases in between. The CDR3 runs 16 residues. Per the germline V gene, CDR1 is LNHNV and CDR2 is YYDKDF (reference sequence). The variable domain in full, with the rest retrieved from reference TRBV15 and TRBJ2-1, is DAMVIQNPRYQVTQFGKPVTLSCSQTLNHNVMYWYQQKSSQAPKLLFHYYDKDFNNEADTPDNFQSRRPNTSFCFLDIRSPGLGDTAMYLCATSRDPRSSYNEQFFGPGTRLTVL.

The chain couples TRBV20-1 to TRBJ2-1; TRBD2 matches 11 bases. The V gene end was trimmed by 1 base and the J gene end by 3 bases; junction bases not matched to a gene: 5. The length of the CDR3 is 16 residues. Per germline, CDR1 DFQATT and CDR2 SNEGSKA (reference sequence). This CDR3 is CSARAKTSGNYNEQFF. CDR3 bases: TGCAGTGCTAGAGCGAAGACTAGCGGGAACTACAATGAGCAGTTCTTC.

This clonotype was seen many times. The chain combines TRBV12-3 or TRBV12-4 with TRBJ1-3; the D is unclear. V dropped 3 bases and J dropped 0 bases, with 12 bases sitting between them. The CDR3 runs to 16 residues. CDR3 loop: CASSFLLFSSGNTIYF. For the CDR3, the DNA is TGTGCCAGCAGTTTCCTCCTATTTAGCTCTGGAAACACCATATATTTT.

A few counts support this clonotype. The chain carries TRBV7-9 and TRBJ1-1; no definite D call. The V end lost 1 base, the J end lost 0 bases, and 9 bases lay between the germline ends. This CDR3 has 15 residues. Looked up from germline, CDR1 is SEHNR and CDR2 is FQNEAQ (reference sequence). The CDR3 reads CASSLVDGMNTEAFF. CDR3 bases: TGTGCCAGCAGCTTAGTGGACGGGATGAACACTGAAGCTTTCTTT.

This clonotype occurred a few times. The rearrangement links TRBV7-9 to TRBJ1-5, with unresolved D. Germline V gives CDR1 SEHNR, CDR2 FQNEAQ (reference sequence). V lost 4 bases and J lost 0, with 13 bases in between. The CDR3 runs to 16 residues. CDR3 sequence reads: CASSSFGRNSNQPQHF. For the CDR3, the DNA is TGTGCCAGCAGCTCCTTCGGACGGAATAGCAATCAGCCCCAGCATTTT. The full variable domain, rest sourced from reference TRBV7-9 and TRBJ1-5, is DTGVSQNPRHKITKRGQNVTFRCDPISEHNRLYWYRQTLGQGPEFLTYFQNEAQLEKSRLLSDRFSAERPKGSFSTLEIQRTEQGDSAMYLCASSSFGRNSNQPQHFGDGTRLSIL.

This CDR3 reads CASSHLPGLAGGPITDTQYF. Here the CDR3 DNA reads TGCGCCAGCAGCCATCTGCCGGGACTAGCGGGAGGGCCCATAACAGATACGCAGTATTTT. The chain uses TRBV4-1 and TRBJ2-3; TRBD2 matches at 16 bases. Germline lookup yields CDR1 MGHRA and CDR2 YSYEKL. Trimming at V came to 3 bases and at J to 3 bases, leaving 12 bases not matched to a gene. The CDR3 contains 20 residues.

This rearrangement joins TRBV5-1 to TRBJ1-2, with a tentative D call TRBD1 (5 bases). The V gene lost 1 base and the J gene lost 6 bases, with 13 bases spanning the gap. This CDR3 has 14 amino acids. The V gene's germline CDR1 is SGHRS and CDR2 YFSETQ. CDR3 DNA sequence: TGCGCCAGCAGCTTGCGCGTAGGGGAAGATGGCTACACCTTC. Amino acid sequence: CASSLRVGEDGYTF.

This clonotype was observed at least ten times. The chain is built from TRBV10-3 and TRBJ2-7; maybe TRBD2 (6 bases). V lost 0 bases, J lost 6 bases, and 15 bases lay in between. Looked up from germline, CDR1 is ENHRY and CDR2 is SYGVKD. The CDR3 consists of 15 residues. The CDR3 DNA reads as TGTGCCATCAGTGAGTCTCGTCTCGGAGGGCCCGAGCAGTACTTC. Translated: CAISESRLGGPEQYF.

This clonotype was observed a few times. J is TRBJ1-1 and V is TRBV4-3; D is ambiguous. The CDR3 is made up of 15 amino acids. Germline V gene data show CDR1 as LGHNA and CDR2 as YSLEER. V lost 0 bases to trimming and J lost 0 bases, with 8 bases between them. The DNA of the CDR3 is TGCGCCAGCAGCCAAGAGGAGAGATTGAACACTGAAGCTTTCTTT. Translation: CASSQEERLNTEAFF.

This chain connects TRBV9 to TRBJ2-7; D is ambiguous. CDR1 is SGDLS and CDR2 is YYNGEE in the germline V gene. Trimming took off 3 bases at V and 7 bases at J, with 8 bases between the two ends. The CDR3 runs to 11 residues. The CDR3 spells CASSAPGEQYF. In DNA, the CDR3 is TGTGCCAGCAGCGCTCCTGGGGAGCAGTACTTC.

This chain connects TRBV20-1 to TRBJ1-5; D gene uncertain. Germline V gives CDR1 DFQATT, CDR2 SNEGSKA (reference sequence). V gave up 0 bases and J gave up 2 bases, with 5 bases separating them. CDR3 length: 13 amino acids. Here the CDR3 DNA reads TGCAGTGCTAGAGAACTAGGCAATCAGCCCCAGCATTTT. It encodes CSARELGNQPQHF.

The V gene is TRBV20-1, the J gene TRBJ1-1, with D unclear. The CDR3 loop spans 12 amino acids. The V gene's germline CDR1 is DFQATT and CDR2 SNEGSKA (reference sequence). Trimming removed 1 base from V and 1 base from J, with 4 bases in between. CDR3 in DNA: TGCAGTGCTAGAGTCCAGAACACTGAAGCTTTCTTT. It specifies CSARVQNTEAFF.

The V and J genes are TRBV20-1 and TRBJ2-7; TRBD1 might be the D (6 bases). V dropped 5 bases and J dropped 5 bases, with 7 bases sitting between them. The CDR3 is 10 residues long. Germline V gene data show CDR1 as DFQATT and CDR2 as SNEGSKA (reference sequence). The CDR3 sequence: CSAYRDEQYF. The DNA for the CDR3 is TGCAGTGCTTACAGGGACGAGCAGTACTTC.

The chain is built from TRBV4-1 and TRBJ1-4, with D maybe TRBD1 (5 bases). CDR1 is MGHRA, CDR2 YSYEKL, per germline. V shed 0 bases and J shed 3 bases, with 11 bases lying between them. CDR3 length: 16 residues. CDR3 DNA: TGCGCCAGCAGCCAAGAGGGCAGGGTGTCTAATGAAAAACTGTTTTTT. This sequence encodes CASSQEGRVSNEKLFF.

This clonotype was picked up many times. J is TRBJ1-2 and V is TRBV12-3 or TRBV12-4, with D unclear. The CDR3 runs to 11 residues. V dropped 7 bases and J dropped 7 bases, with 10 bases sitting between them. This chain's CDR3 is CASTLTAGYTF. CDR3 in DNA: TGTGCCAGCACTCTCACGGCTGGCTACACCTTC.

This clonotype was counted between two and nine times. J is TRBJ1-1 and V is TRBV4-2; 8 positions match TRBD1. V shed 4 bases and J 3 bases; nucleotides not matched to a gene: 16. CDR3 size: 18 residues. Germline CDR1 reads LGHNA; CDR2 reads YNFKEQ. The chain's CDR3 is CASSPILQGAREDTEAFF. In DNA, the CDR3 is TGTGCCAGCAGCCCCATCTTGCAGGGGGCCCGCGAAGACACTGAAGCTTTCTTT.

This clonotype was counted a few times. V gene TRBV7-6 combines with J gene TRBJ2-7; perhaps TRBD1 as D (6 bases). V was trimmed by 2 bases and J by 2 bases, leaving 10 bases between them. The germline gives CDR1 SGHVS, CDR2 FNYEAQ. The CDR3 has 14 amino acids. The CDR3 here is CASSLLGQTYEQYF. In nucleotides, the CDR3 is TGTGCCAGCAGCTTACTGGGACAAACCTACGAGCAGTACTTC.

This clonotype was detected only a few times. This rearrangement joins TRBV25-1 to TRBJ2-1; D is possibly TRBD2 (5 bases). The CDR3 sequence is 15 residues long. With 6 bases removed from V and 4 bases from J, the gap between germline ends came to 16 bases. The germline gives CDR1 MGHDK, CDR2 SYGVNS. In nucleotides, the CDR3 is TGTGCCAGCAGGATGGGCACTAGTCTTTACAATGAGCAGTTCTTC. Its translation is CASRMGTSLYNEQFF.

The table lists this clonotype with many counts. The chain recombines TRBV12-3 or TRBV12-4 with TRBJ1-5, with D maybe TRBD1 (5 bases). Trimming shortened V by 6 bases and J by 7 bases, and 13 bases separated the two germline ends. CDR3 length: 13 residues. CDR3 region: CASRPGSGQPQHF. CDR3 in DNA: TGTGCCAGCAGACCAGGGTCAGGGCAGCCCCAGCATTTT.

The genes are TRBV12-3 or TRBV12-4 and TRBJ2-7; TRBD1 is a possible D gene (5 bases). This CDR3 is built from 13 residues. Trimming shortened V by 2 bases and J by 2 bases, and 7 bases separated the two germline ends. The CDR3 reads CASSLHRTYEQYF. The CDR3 DNA sequence: TGTGCCAGCAGTTTACACAGGACCTACGAGCAGTACTTC.

The chain is built from TRBV9 and TRBJ2-1; 10 bases agree with TRBD2. Germline lookup yields CDR1 SGDLS and CDR2 YYNGEE. There are 20 residues in the CDR3. Trimming at V came to 4 bases and at J to 0 bases, leaving 16 bases not matched to a gene. CDR3 bases: TGTGCCAGCAGCCCGCGCGGGCTAGCGGGAGAGGGAAACTCCTACAATGAGCAGTTCTTC. Translating gives CASSPRGLAGEGNSYNEQFF.

This clonotype was counted only a few times. The J gene is TRBJ2-4, the V gene TRBV18, with D perhaps TRBD1 (5 bases). V dropped 0 bases and J dropped 7 bases, with 13 bases sitting between them. This CDR3 has 15 residues. Germline CDR1 and CDR2: KGHSH and LQKENI. As DNA, the CDR3 is TGTGCCAGCTCACCACCCGGCAGGGAAGCGAACATTCAGTACTTC. Translating gives CASSPPGREANIQYF.